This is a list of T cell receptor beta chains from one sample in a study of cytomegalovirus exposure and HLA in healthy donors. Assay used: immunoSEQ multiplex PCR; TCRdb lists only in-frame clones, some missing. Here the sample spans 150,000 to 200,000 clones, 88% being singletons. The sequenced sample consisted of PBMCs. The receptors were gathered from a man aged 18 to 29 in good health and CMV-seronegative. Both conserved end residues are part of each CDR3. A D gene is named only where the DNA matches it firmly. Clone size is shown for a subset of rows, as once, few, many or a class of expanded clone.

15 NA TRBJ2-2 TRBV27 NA CASSPGTRNTGELFF TGTGCCAGCAGTCCTGGGACACGGAACACCGGGGAGCTGTTTTTT
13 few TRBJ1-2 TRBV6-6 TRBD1 CASSPHETGDYTF TGTGCCAGCAGTCCCCATGAAACAGGGGACTACACCTTC
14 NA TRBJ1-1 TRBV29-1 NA CSVERMDRNTEAFF TGCAGCGTTGAAAGGATGGACAGGAACACTGAAGCTTTCTTT
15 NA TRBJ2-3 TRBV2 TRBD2 CASKFSGTLTDTQYF TGTGCCAGCAAATTTAGCGGGACCCTCACAGATACGCAGTATTTT
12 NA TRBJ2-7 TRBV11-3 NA CASSLGGGEQYF TGTGCCAGCAGCTTAGGAGGGGGCGAGCAGTACTTC
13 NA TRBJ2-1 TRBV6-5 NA CASSSYAGNEQFF TGTGCCAGCAGTTCCTACGCGGGGAATGAGCAGTTCTTC
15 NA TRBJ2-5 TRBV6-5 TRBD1 CASSPGTGGIETQYF TGTGCCAGCAGCCCCGGGACAGGGGGCATCGAGACCCAGTACTTC
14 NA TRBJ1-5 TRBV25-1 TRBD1 CASSGQGINQPQHF TGTGCCAGCAGTGGACAGGGGATTAATCAGCCCCAGCATTTT
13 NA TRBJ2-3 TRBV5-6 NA CASSNRLADTQYF TGTGCCAGCAGCAATCGACTGGCAGATACGCAGTATTTT
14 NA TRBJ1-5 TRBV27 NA CASSGESSNQPQHF TGTGCCAGCAGTGGAGAGTCTAGCAATCAGCCCCAGCATTTT
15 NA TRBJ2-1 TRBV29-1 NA CSVESPLVATDEQFF TGCAGCGTTGAATCCCCTCTAGTAGCGACGGATGAGCAGTTCTTC
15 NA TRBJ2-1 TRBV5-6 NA CASSGGLSSYNEQFF TGTGCCAGCAGCGGAGGACTTAGCTCCTACAATGAGCAGTTCTTC
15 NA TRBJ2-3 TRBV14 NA CASSLWDGRGDTQYF TGTGCCAGCAGCCTTTGGGACGGCAGGGGAGATACGCAGTATTTT
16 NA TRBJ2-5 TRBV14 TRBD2 CASSLISGSVVETQYF TGTGCCAGCAGTTTGATTAGCGGGAGTGTCGTCGAGACCCAGTACTTC
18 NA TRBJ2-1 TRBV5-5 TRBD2 CASSLAGGSGSSYNEQFF TGTGCCAGCAGCTTGGCCGGAGGTAGCGGGAGTTCCTACAATGAGCAGTTCTTC
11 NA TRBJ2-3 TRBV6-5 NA CASSHSDTQYF TGTGCCAGCAGCCATTCAGATACGCAGTATTTT
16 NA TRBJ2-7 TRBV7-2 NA CASSAAPQGNMDKQYF TGTGCCAGCAGCGCCGCACCACAGGGAAATATGGATAAGCAGTACTTC
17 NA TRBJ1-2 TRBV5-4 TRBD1 CASSRARDSKSNYGYTF TGTGCCAGCAGCCGGGCCCGGGACAGCAAATCTAACTATGGCTACACCTTC
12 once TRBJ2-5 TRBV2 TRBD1 CASSTGGETQYF TGTGCCAGCAGTACAGGGGGGGAGACCCAGTACTTC
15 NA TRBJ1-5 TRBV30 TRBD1 CAWSAGTGSNQPQHF TGTGCCTGGAGTGCCGGGACAGGGAGCAATCAGCCCCAGCATTTT
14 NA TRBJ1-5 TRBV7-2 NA CASSPPQGNQPQHF TGTGCCAGCAGCCCCCCCCAGGGCAATCAGCCCCAGCATTTT
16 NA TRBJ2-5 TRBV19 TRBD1 CASSENRGRVWETQYF TGTGCCAGTAGTGAGAACAGGGGGCGCGTTTGGGAGACCCAGTACTTC
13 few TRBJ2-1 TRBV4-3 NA CASSQGSRGEQFF TGCGCCAGCAGCCAAGGATCCAGGGGTGAGCAGTTCTTC
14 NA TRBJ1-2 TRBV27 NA CASSSPGAPYGYTF TGTGCCAGCAGCTCCCCGGGAGCTCCCTATGGCTACACCTTC
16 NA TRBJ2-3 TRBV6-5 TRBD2 CASSYSRTSATDTQYF TGTGCCAGCAGTTACTCTAGGACTAGCGCCACAGATACGCAGTATTTT
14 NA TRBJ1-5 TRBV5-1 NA CASSLDRQNQPQHF TGCGCCAGCAGCTTAGACAGGCAAAATCAGCCCCAGCATTTT
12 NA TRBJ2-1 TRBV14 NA CASSHTTDEQFF TGTGCCAGCAGCCATACTACGGATGAGCAGTTCTTC
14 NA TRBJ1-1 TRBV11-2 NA CASSPWEGYTEAFF TGTGCCAGCAGCCCCTGGGAGGGGTACACTGAAGCTTTCTTT
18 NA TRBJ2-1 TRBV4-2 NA CASSLRFFEGGPDNEQFF TGTGCCAGCAGCCTGAGGTTCTTCGAGGGGGGGCCTGACAATGAGCAGTTCTTC
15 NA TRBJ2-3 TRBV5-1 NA CASSPPAGAGDTQYF TGCGCCAGCAGCCCCCCGGCGGGGGCCGGGGATACGCAGTATTTT
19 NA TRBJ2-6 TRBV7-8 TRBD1 CASSLAPSSTGSGANVLTF TGTGCCAGCAGCTTAGCACCCTCTTCGACAGGGTCTGGGGCCAACGTCCTGACTTTC
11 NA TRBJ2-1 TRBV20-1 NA CSARTVNEQFF TGCAGTGCGAGGACAGTTAATGAGCAGTTCTTC
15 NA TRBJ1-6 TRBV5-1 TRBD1 CASSLEAGGGSPLHF TGCGCCAGCAGCTTGGAGGCAGGGGGTGGGTCACCCCTCCACTTT
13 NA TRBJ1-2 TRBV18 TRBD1 CASSPTGRGGYTF TGTGCCAGCTCCCCGACAGGGCGGGGTGGCTACACCTTC
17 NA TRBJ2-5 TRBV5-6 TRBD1 CASSLDPGTATQETQYF TGTGCCAGCAGCTTGGACCCCGGGACAGCTACACAAGAGACCCAGTACTTC
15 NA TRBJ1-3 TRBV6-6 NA CASSLGPFSGNTIYF TGTGCCAGCAGCCTCGGTCCTTTCTCTGGAAACACCATATATTTT
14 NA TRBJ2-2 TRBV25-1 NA CASRDSPPTGELFF TGTGCCAGCAGGGACTCTCCACCTACCGGGGAGCTGTTTTTT
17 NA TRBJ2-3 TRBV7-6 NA CASSLDFRGTSTDTQYF TGTGCCAGCAGCTTAGATTTTCGGGGTACTAGCACAGATACGCAGTATTTT
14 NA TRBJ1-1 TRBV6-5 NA CASSYGRPNTEAFF TGTGCCAGCAGTTACGGGAGACCGAACACTGAAGCTTTCTTT
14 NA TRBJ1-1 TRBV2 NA CASSDWTENTEAFF TGTGCCAGCAGTGACTGGACAGAGAACACTGAAGCTTTCTTT
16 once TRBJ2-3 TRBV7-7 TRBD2 CASSPGLARSADTQYF TGTGCTAGCAGCCCGGGACTAGCGCGGTCCGCAGATACGCAGTATTTT
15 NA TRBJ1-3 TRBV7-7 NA CASSLGRGSGNTIYF TGTGCTAGCAGCTTAGGTCGGGGTTCCGGAAACACCATATATTTT
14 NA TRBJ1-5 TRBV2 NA CASSVRGGNQPQHF TGTGCCAGCAGTGTACGGGGGGGCAATCAGCCCCAGCATTTT
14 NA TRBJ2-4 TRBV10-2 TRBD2 CASSLAGRGDIQYF TGCGCCAGCAGCCTAGCGGGAAGGGGGGACATTCAGTACTTC
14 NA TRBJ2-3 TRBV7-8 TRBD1 CASSSDRGPDTQYF TGTGCCAGCAGCTCGGACAGGGGCCCAGATACGCAGTATTTT
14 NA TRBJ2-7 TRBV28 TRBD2 CASSFRREVYEQYF TGTGCCAGCAGTTTCCGGCGGGAGGTCTACGAGCAGTACTTC
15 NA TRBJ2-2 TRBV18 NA CASSPPVPGTGELFF TGTGCCAGCTCACCACCGGTTCCGGGCACCGGGGAGCTGTTTTTT
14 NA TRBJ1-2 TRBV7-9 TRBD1 CASSPRQGNYGYTF TGTGCCAGCAGCCCCCGACAGGGGAACTATGGCTACACCTTC
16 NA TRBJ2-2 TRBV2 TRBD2 CASSGLAGADTGELFF TGTGCCAGCAGTGGACTAGCGGGAGCAGATACCGGGGAGCTGTTTTTT
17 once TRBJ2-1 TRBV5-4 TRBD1 CASSLVIRGRRDNEQFF TGTGCCAGCAGCTTGGTAATTAGGGGGCGCAGGGACAATGAGCAGTTCTTC
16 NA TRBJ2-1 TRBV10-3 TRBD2 CAISEQLAGTYNEQFF TGTGCCATCAGTGAGCAACTAGCGGGGACCTACAATGAGCAGTTCTTC
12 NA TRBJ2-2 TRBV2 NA CASSVFSGELFF TGTGCCAGCAGTGTATTTTCCGGGGAGCTGTTTTTT
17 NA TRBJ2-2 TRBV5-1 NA CASSLYRVTSQTGELFF TGCGCCAGCAGCTTGTACAGGGTTACGTCTCAAACCGGGGAGCTGTTTTTT
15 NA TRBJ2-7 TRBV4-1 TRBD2 CASSPTSGLFYEQYF TGCGCCAGCAGCCCTACTAGCGGGTTATTCTACGAGCAGTACTTC
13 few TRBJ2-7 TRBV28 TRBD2 CASSPPAGTSDYF TGTGCCAGCAGTCCTCCTGCCGGGACTAGTGACTACTTC
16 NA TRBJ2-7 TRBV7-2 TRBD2 CASSLRASGSSYEQYF TGTGCCAGCAGCTTAAGGGCTAGCGGAAGCTCCTACGAGCAGTACTTC
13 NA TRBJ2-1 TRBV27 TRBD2 CASRSLLAGVRFF TGTGCCAGCAGGTCTCTACTAGCGGGAGTTCGGTTCTTC